Each of the 18 T cell receptor beta chains below was sequenced from the same sample in a study of beta chain features in type 1 diabetes. The authors reverse transcribed all of the isolated RNA, so sequencing captured expressed TCRB transcripts. Data came from immunoSEQ multiplex PCR; TCRdb stores just in-frame clones and leaves some out. The repertoire consists of roughly 230,000 clones, with 9% to 10% occurring once and the leading ten covering about 0.037%. Input material: naive CD4+ T cells from blood. The receptors derive from a woman aged 18-29 years in good health.

V gene TRBV19 combines with J gene TRBJ1-2, with D uncertain. Trimming shortened V by 1 base and J by 2 bases, and 11 bases separated the two germline ends. This CDR3 comprises 15 residues. Per germline, CDR1 LNHDA and CDR2 SQIVND (reference sequence). The CDR3 loop reads CASSIVRGSNYGYTF. DNA of the CDR3: TGTGCCAGTAGTATAGTCCGGGGATCAAACTATGGCTACACCTTC.

This clone was seen a few times. The chain carries TRBV9 and TRBJ1-1, with TRBD1 matching over 7 bases. CDR3 length: 14 amino acids. CDR1 and CDR2 from the germline V gene are SGDLS and YYNGEE. Germline trimming cut 0 bases from V and 5 bases from J; bases unmatched to any gene: 4. The chain's CDR3 is CASSVAGGGTEAFF. CDR3 nucleotide sequence: TGTGCCAGCAGCGTAGCAGGGGGAGGTACTGAAGCTTTCTTT.

The chain recombines TRBV4-1 with TRBJ1-1, with D unclear. Germline loops: CDR1 MGHRA, CDR2 YSYEKL. The CDR3 length is 16 residues. Trimming took off 1 base at V and 3 bases at J, with 15 bases between the two ends. The CDR3 bases are TGCGCCAGCAGCCAAGTTCAACCGGATCTAGACACTGAAGCTTTCTTT. Translation: CASSQVQPDLDTEAFF.

The chain combines TRBV7-9 with TRBJ2-3; D possibly corresponds to TRBD1 (6 bases). Germline V gene sequence: CDR1 SEHNR, CDR2 FQNEAQ (reference sequence). This CDR3 is built from 13 residues. The V gene lost 5 bases and the J gene lost 4 bases, with 10 bases spanning the gap. CDR3 sequence: CASSGRQADTQYF. The DNA for the CDR3 is TGTGCCAGCAGCGGGCGACAGGCAGATACGCAGTATTTT.

This clone was detected a few times. The chain has TRBV5-1 and TRBJ2-7, with TRBD2 matching over 10 bases. The J segment lost 4 bases and the V segment lost 0 bases, leaving 10 bases of the junction unmatched. Germline CDR1 is SGHRS and CDR2 is YFSETQ. The CDR3 runs 17 residues. The CDR3 reads CASSLGFPSGRMYEQYF. The DNA of the CDR3 is TGCGCCAGCAGCTTGGGGTTCCCTAGCGGGAGAATGTACGAGCAGTACTTC. Full variable domain (remainder filled in from reference TRBV5-1 and TRBJ2-7): KAGVTQTPRYLIKTRGQQVTLSCSPISGHRSVSWYQQTPGQGLQFLFEYFSETQRNKGNFPGRFSGRQFSNSRSEMNVSTLELGDSALYLCASSLGFPSGRMYEQYFGPGTRLTVT.

J is TRBJ2-1 and V is TRBV6-1; possible D gene TRBD2, 6 bases. The CDR3 spans 16 residues. Looked up from germline, CDR1 is MNHNS and CDR2 is SASEGT. V was pared by 2 bases and J by 2 bases, with 13 bases between. The CDR3 DNA is TGTGCCAGCAGTGAAAAGAGTCGGGGGACCTACAATGAGCAGTTCTTC. Amino acid sequence: CASSEKSRGTYNEQFF.

This clone turned up a few times. This chain's CDR3 is CASSILGTARVGETQYF. CDR3 DNA: TGTGCCAGTAGTATACTAGGGACAGCGAGAGTAGGGGAGACCCAGTACTTC. The chain joins TRBV19 to TRBJ2-5, with TRBD1 identical over 7 bases. Germline V gene data show CDR1 as LNHDA and CDR2 as SQIVND (reference sequence). The V and J ends lost 2 bases and 5 bases, in that order; junction bases with no gene match: 14. This CDR3 is 17 amino acids long.

This chain links TRBV18 with TRBJ2-1; unclear D gene. The CDR3 runs to 16 residues. The germline V gene encodes CDR1 KGHSH and CDR2 LQKENI. Between the trimmed V and J ends, which lost 4 bases and 5 bases, there was a span of 18 bases. The CDR3 reads CASSLGLSPRHNEQFF. The CDR3 region has the DNA TGTGCCAGCTCACTAGGCCTCTCTCCGCGGCACAATGAGCAGTTCTTC.

This chain uses TRBV4-2 with TRBJ2-5, with D possibly TRBD1 on 6 matching bases. This CDR3 contains 16 residues. The V and J ends lost 0 bases and 4 bases respectively, with 15 bases between them. Germline values: CDR1 LGHNA, CDR2 YNFKEQ. The CDR3 sequence is CASSQDQGRGGETQYF. CDR3 nucleotides: TGTGCCAGCAGCCAAGATCAAGGAAGAGGGGGAGAGACCCAGTACTTC.

Only a few counts were recorded for this clone. CDR3 DNA: TGTGCCAGCAGCCTCCGGGACAGGGCGGTTTTGAACTCCTACGAGCAGTACTTC. It encodes CASSLRDRAVLNSYEQYF. The chain employs TRBV13 and TRBJ2-7, with 9 bases identical to TRBD1. Germline V gene lookup returns CDR1 PRHDT and CDR2 FYEKMQ (reference sequence). V shed 5 bases and J 0 bases; nucleotides not matched to a gene: 14. The CDR3 loop spans 18 amino acids.

The chain links TRBV19 to TRBJ2-7; D may be TRBD1 (6 bases). V lost 6 bases and J 3 bases, leaving 12 bases between the germline ends. Germline V gene lookup returns CDR1 LNHDA and CDR2 SQIVND (reference sequence). The CDR3 length is 13 residues. CDR3 coding DNA: TGTGCCAGTAGCTGGGGGCAGTTCTACGAGCAGTACTTC. Amino acid sequence: CASSWGQFYEQYF. The full variable domain, its missing parts supplied by reference TRBV19 and TRBJ2-7, is DGGITQSPKYLFRKEGQNVTLSCEQNLNHDAMYWYRQDPGQGLRLIYYSQIVNDFQKGDIAEGYSVSREKKESFPLTVTSAQKNPTAFYLCASSWGQFYEQYFGPGTRLTVT.

This clone was seen more than once but under ten times. CDR3 DNA: TGTGCCAGCATCCCTAGGGAGGTCAGGAACACTGAAGCTTTCTTT. Translated: CASIPREVRNTEAFF. This chain joins TRBV6-1 and TRBJ1-1; D is undetermined. The CDR3 is 15 residues long. V dropped 7 bases and J dropped 1 base, with 16 bases sitting between them. Germline V gene sequence: CDR1 MNHNS, CDR2 SASEGT.

A few counts support this clone. V usage is TRBV5-6 and J usage is TRBJ2-5, with D maybe TRBD1 (6 bases). Per the germline V gene, CDR1 is SGHDT and CDR2 is YYEEEE. The V end was cut by 4 bases, the J end by 3 bases, with 16 bases between. The CDR3 is 15 residues long. The CDR3 spells CASSQILGAEETQYF. DNA of the CDR3: TGTGCCAGCAGCCAAATCCTGGGGGCGGAAGAGACCCAGTACTTC.

This clone turned up a few times. This rearrangement joins TRBV5-4 to TRBJ2-7; D is possibly TRBD2 (5 bases). Per germline, CDR1 SGHNT and CDR2 YYREEE (reference sequence). The CDR3 length is 15 residues. V lost 0 bases and J lost 4, with 14 bases in between. CDR3 in amino acids: CASSLGRSGVYEQYF. CDR3 sequence (DNA): TGTGCCAGCAGCTTGGGGAGGTCAGGCGTGTACGAGCAGTACTTC.

This sequence joins TRBV5-1 and TRBJ1-1, with D hard to call. Germline-derived CDR1 and CDR2 are SGHRS and YFSETQ. Deletions cut 2 bases from V and 4 bases from J, with 12 bases between. The CDR3 loop spans 14 amino acids. The CDR3 DNA reads as TGCGCCAGCAGCTTCGCGGCAGAGATCACTGAAGCTTTCTTT. This sequence encodes CASSFAAEITEAFF. Complete variable domain (other parts from reference TRBV5-1 and TRBJ1-1): KAGVTQTPRYLIKTRGQQVTLSCSPISGHRSVSWYQQTPGQGLQFLFEYFSETQRNKGNFPGRFSGRQFSNSRSEMNVSTLELGDSALYLCASSFAAEITEAFFGQGTRLTVV.

The J gene is TRBJ2-5, the V gene TRBV7-8, with D unclear. The CDR3 spans 13 residues. CDR1 is SGHVS, CDR2 FQNEAQ, per germline. V lost 2 bases and J 5 bases, leaving 9 bases between the germline ends. CDR3 coding DNA: TGTGCCAGCAGCTTAAAGAGGCGGGAGACCCAGTACTTC. Its translation is CASSLKRRETQYF.

The chain carries TRBV5-6 and TRBJ2-1, with TRBD2 matching 9 bases. V was clipped by 0 bases and J by 4 bases; unmatched bases: 8. The CDR3 is 17 residues long. Germline V gene data show CDR1 as SGHDT and CDR2 as YYEEEE. The CDR3 spells CASSLAASGTMYNEQFF. CDR3 DNA sequence: TGTGCCAGCAGCTTGGCGGCTAGCGGGACAATGTACAATGAGCAGTTCTTC. The variable domain in full, completed from reference TRBV5-6 and TRBJ2-1, reads DAGVTQSPTHLIKTRGQQVTLRCSPKSGHDTVSWYQQALGQGPQFIFQYYEEEERQRGNFPDRFSGHQFPNYSSELNVNALLLGDSALYLCASSLAASGTMYNEQFFGPGTRLTVL.

The chain recombines TRBV7-9 with TRBJ1-3; D might be TRBD1 (6 bases). This CDR3 contains 15 residues. Trimming shortened V by 3 bases and J by 4 bases, and 13 bases separated the two germline ends. Germline lookup yields CDR1 SEHNR and CDR2 FQNEAQ (reference sequence). The CDR3 sequence: CASSFASGVGNTIYF. In nucleotides, the CDR3 is TGTGCCAGCAGCTTCGCGTCAGGGGTCGGAAACACCATATATTTT.